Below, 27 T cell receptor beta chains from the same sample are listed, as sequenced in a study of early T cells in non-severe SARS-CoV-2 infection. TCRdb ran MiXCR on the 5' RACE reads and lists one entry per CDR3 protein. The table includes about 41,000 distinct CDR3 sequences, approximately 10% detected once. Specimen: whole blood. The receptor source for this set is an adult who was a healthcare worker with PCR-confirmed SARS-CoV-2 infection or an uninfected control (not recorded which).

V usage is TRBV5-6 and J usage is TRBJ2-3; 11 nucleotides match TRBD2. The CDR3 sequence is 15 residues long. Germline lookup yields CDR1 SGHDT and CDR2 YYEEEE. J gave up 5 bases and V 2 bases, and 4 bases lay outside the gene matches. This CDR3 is CASSLLAGVRDTQYF. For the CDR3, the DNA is TGTGCCAGCAGCTTACTAGCGGGGGTACGAGATACGCAGTATTTT.

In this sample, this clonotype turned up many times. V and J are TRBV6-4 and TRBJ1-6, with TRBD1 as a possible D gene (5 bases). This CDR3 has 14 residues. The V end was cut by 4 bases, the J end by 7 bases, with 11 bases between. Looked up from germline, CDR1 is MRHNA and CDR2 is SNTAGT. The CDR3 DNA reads TGTGCCAGCAGTGTCTCGCCAGGGAATTCACCCCTCCACTTT. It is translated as CASSVSPGNSPLHF.

In nucleotides, the CDR3 is TGTGCTAGTGGTTTCGCATTGTGGTCTGAGCAGTTCTTC. This codes for CASGFALWSEQFF. The chain is built from TRBV12-5 and TRBJ2-1; D remains unclear. V was shortened by 3 bases and J by 9 bases, with 12 bases between the two germline ends. CDR1 is LGHNT and CDR2 is FRNRAP in the germline V gene. The CDR3 sequence is 13 residues long.

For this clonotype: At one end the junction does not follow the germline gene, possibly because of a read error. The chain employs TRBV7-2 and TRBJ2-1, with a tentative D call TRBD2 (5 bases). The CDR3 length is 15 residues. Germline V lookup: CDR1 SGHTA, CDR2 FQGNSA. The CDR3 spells CVSSKGPGAYNEQFF. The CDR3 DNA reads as TGTGTCAGCAGCAAAGGTCCCGGGGCCTACAATGAGCAGTTCTTC.

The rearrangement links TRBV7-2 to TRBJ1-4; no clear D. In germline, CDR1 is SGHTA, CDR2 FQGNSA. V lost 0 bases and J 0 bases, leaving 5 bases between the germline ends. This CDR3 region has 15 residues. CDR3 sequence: CASSLAPATNEKLFF. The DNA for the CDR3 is TGTGCCAGCAGCTTAGCGCCAGCAACTAATGAAAAACTGTTTTTT.

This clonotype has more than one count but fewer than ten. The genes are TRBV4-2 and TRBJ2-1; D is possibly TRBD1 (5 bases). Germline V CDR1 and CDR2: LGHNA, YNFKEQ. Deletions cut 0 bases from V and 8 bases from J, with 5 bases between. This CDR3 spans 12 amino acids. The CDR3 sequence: CASSQDRDEQFF. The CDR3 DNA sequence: TGTGCCAGCAGCCAAGACAGGGATGAGCAGTTCTTC.

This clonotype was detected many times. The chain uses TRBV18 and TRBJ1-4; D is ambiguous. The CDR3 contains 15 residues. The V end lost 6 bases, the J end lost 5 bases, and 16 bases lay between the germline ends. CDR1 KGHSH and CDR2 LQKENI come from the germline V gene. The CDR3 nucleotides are TGTGCCAGCTCTGTCCCCAGCGGGCCCAATGAAAAACTGTTTTTT. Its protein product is CASSVPSGPNEKLFF.

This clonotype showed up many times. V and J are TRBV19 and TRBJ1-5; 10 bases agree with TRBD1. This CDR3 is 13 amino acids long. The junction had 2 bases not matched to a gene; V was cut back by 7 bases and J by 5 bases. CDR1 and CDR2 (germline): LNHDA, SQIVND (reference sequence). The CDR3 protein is CASTDRGHQPQHF. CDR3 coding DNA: TGTGCCAGTACCGACAGGGGGCATCAGCCCCAGCATTTT.

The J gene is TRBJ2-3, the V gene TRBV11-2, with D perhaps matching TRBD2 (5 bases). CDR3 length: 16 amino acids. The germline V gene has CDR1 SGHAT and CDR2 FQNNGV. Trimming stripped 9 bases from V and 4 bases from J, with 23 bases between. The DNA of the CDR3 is TGTGCCAGTCGGAGCGACTTAGCGCCTAGGCCAGATACGCAGTATTTT. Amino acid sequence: CASRSDLAPRPDTQYF. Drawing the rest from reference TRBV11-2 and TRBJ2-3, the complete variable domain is EAGVAQSPRYKIIEKRQSVAFWCNPISGHATLYWYQQILGQGPKLLIQFQNNGVVDDSQLPKDRFSAERLKGVDSTLKIQPAKLEDSAVYLCASRSDLAPRPDTQYFGPGTRLTVL.

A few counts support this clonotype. The DNA for the CDR3 is TGCAGCGTTGCTCCCACAGGGACCAATCAGCCCCAGCATTTT. Its translation: CSVAPTGTNQPQHF. The rearrangement links TRBV29-1 to TRBJ1-5; a weak D match, TRBD1 (6 bases). The CDR3 totals 14 residues. Deletions cut 4 bases from V and 3 bases from J, with 13 bases between. Germline V gives CDR1 SQVTM, CDR2 ANQGSEA. Full variable domain (remainder filled in from reference TRBV29-1 and TRBJ1-5): SAVISQKPSRDICQRGTSLTIQCQVDSQVTMMFWYRQQPGQSLTLIATANQGSEATYESGFVIDKFPISRPNLTFSTLTVSNMSPEDSSIYLCSVAPTGTNQPQHFGDGTRLSIL.

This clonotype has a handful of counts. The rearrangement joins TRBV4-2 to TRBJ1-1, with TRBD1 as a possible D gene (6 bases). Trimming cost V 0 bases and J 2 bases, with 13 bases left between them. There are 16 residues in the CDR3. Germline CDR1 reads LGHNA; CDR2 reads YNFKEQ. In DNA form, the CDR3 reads TGTGCCAGCAGCCAAGATTGGGGGGCCGGAAACACTGAAGCTTTCTTT. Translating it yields CASSQDWGAGNTEAFF.

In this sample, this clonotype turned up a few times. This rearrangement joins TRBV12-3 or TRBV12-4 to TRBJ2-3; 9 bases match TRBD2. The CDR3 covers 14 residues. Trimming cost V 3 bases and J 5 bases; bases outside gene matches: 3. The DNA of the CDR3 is TGTGCCAGCAGTTTCAGGACTAGCGTAGATACGCAGTATTTT. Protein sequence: CASSFRTSVDTQYF.

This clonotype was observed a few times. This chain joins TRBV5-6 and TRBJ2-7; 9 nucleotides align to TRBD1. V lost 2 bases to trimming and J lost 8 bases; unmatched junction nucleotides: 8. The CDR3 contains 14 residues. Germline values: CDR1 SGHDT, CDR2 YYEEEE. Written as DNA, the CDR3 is TGTGCCAGCAGCTTCTCCGGGACAGGGCCGCAGCAGTACTTC. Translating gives CASSFSGTGPQQYF.

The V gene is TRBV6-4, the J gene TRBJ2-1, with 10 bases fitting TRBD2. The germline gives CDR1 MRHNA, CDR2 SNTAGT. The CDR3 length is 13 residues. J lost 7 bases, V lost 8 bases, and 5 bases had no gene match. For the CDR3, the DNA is TGTGCCAGCGGACTAGCGGAGCCAAATGAGCAGTTCTTC. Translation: CASGLAEPNEQFF.

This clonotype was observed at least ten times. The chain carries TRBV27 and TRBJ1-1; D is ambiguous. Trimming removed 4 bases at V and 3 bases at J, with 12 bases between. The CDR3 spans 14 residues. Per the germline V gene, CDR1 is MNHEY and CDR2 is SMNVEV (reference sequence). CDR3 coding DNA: TGTGCCAGCAGTTCACGGGAACGTGACACTGAAGCTTTCTTT. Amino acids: CASSSRERDTEAFF.

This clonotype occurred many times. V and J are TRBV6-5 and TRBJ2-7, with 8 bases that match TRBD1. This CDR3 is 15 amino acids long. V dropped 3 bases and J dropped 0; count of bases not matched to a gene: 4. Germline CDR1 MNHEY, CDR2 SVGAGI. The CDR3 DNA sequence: TGTGCCAGCAGTTATTATCAGGGGGCCTCCTACGAGCAGTACTTC. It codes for CASSYYQGASYEQYF.

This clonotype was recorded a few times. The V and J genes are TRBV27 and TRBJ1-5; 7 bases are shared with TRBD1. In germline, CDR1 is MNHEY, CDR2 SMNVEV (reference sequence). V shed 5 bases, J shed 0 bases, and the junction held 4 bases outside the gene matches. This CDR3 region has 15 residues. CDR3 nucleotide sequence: TGTGCCAGCAGTCGGGACAGCTATAGCAATCAGCCCCAGCATTTT. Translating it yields CASSRDSYSNQPQHF.

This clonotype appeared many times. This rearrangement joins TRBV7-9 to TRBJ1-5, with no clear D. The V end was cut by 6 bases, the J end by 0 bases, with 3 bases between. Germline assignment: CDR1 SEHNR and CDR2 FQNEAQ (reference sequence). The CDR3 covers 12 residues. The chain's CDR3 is CASSRSNQPQHF. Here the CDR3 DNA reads TGTGCCAGCAGTCGTAGCAATCAGCCCCAGCATTTT. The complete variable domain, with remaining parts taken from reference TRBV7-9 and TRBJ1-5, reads DTGVSQNPRHKITKRGQNVTFRCDPISEHNRLYWYRQTLGQGPEFLTYFQNEAQLEKSRLLSDRFSAERPKGSFSTLEIQRTEQGDSAMYLCASSRSNQPQHFGDGTRLSIL.

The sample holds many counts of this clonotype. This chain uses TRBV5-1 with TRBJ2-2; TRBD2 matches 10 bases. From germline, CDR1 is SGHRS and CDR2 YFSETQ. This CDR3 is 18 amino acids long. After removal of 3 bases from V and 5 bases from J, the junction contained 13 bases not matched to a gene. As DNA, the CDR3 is TGCGCCAGCAGCTCCTGGACTAGCGGTTTTAGCGGGACCGGGGAGCTGTTTTTT. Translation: CASSSWTSGFSGTGELFF.

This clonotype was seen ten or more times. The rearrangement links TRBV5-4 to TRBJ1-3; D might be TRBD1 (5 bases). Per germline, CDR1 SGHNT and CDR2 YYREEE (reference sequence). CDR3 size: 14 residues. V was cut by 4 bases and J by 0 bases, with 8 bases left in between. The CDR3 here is CASSLDNSGNTIYF. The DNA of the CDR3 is TGTGCCAGCAGCCTGGACAACTCTGGAAACACCATATATTTT.

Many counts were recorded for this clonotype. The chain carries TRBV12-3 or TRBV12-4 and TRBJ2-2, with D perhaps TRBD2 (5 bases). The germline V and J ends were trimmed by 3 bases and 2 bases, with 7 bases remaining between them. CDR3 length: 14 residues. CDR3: CASSFRGNTGELFF. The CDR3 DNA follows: TGTGCCAGCAGTTTTCGGGGAAACACCGGGGAGCTGTTTTTT.

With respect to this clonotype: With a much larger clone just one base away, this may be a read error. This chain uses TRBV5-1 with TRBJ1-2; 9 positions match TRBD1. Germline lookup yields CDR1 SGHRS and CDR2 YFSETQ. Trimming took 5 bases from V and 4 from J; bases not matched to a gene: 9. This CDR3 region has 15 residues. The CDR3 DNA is TGCGCCAGCAGACCCGGGGACAGGGTGAGCTATGGCTACACCTTC. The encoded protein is CASRPGDRVSYGYTF.

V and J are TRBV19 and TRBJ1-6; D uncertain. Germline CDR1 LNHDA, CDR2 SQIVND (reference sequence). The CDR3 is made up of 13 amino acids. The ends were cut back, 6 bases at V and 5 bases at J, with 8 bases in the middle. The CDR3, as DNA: TGTGCCAGTAGCCCAAGGGATAATTCACCCCTCCACTTT. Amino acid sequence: CASSPRDNSPLHF.

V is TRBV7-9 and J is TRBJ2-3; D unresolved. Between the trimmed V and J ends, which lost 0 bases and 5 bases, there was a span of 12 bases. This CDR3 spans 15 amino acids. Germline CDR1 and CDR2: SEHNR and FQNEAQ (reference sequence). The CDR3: CASSLALSAGDTQYF. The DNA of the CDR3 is TGTGCCAGCAGCTTAGCGCTTTCCGCCGGAGATACGCAGTATTTT. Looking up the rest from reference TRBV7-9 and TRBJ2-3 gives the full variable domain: DTGVSQNPRHKITKRGQNVTFRCDPISEHNRLYWYRQTLGQGPEFLTYFQNEAQLEKSRLLSDRFSAERPKGSFSTLEIQRTEQGDSAMYLCASSLALSAGDTQYFGPGTRLTVL.

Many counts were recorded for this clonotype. The CDR3 here is CASSLVGQGAFF. The CDR3 nucleotides read TGTGCCAGCAGCTTAGTAGGACAGGGGGCTTTCTTT. The rearrangement links TRBV11-2 to TRBJ1-1, with TRBD1 matching over 9 bases. The V gene's germline CDR1 is SGHAT and CDR2 FQNNGV. Trimming removed 1 base from V and 11 bases from J; junction bases left unmatched: 2. The CDR3 loop spans 12 amino acids.

CDR3 sequence (DNA): TGTGCCAGCAGCTTAGGACAGGGGGTAAGTCAGCCCCAGCATTTT. Residues: CASSLGQGVSQPQHF. The J gene is TRBJ1-5, the V gene TRBV7-6, with 9 bases lining up with TRBD1. CDR3 length: 15 residues. Losses at the gene ends were 1 base for V and 6 bases for J; bases not matched to a gene: 4. Germline CDR1 SGHVS, CDR2 FNYEAQ. Full variable domain (missing parts from reference TRBV7-6 and TRBJ1-5): GAGVSQSPRYKVTKRGQDVALRCDPISGHVSLYWYRQALGQGPEFLTYFNYEAQQDKSGLPNDRFSAERPEGSISTLTIQRTEQRDSAMYRCASSLGQGVSQPQHFGDGTRLSIL.

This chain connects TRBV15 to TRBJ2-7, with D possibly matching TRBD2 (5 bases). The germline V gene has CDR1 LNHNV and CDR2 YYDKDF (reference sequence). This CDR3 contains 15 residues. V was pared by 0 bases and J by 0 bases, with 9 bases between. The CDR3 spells CATSRDRGSSYEQYF. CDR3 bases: TGTGCCACCAGCAGAGATAGAGGGAGCTCCTACGAGCAGTACTTC. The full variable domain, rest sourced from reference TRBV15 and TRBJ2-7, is DAMVIQNPRYQVTQFGKPVTLSCSQTLNHNVMYWYQQKSSQAPKLLFHYYDKDFNNEADTPDNFQSRRPNTSFCFLDIRSPGLGDTAMYLCATSRDRGSSYEQYFGPGTRLTVT.